A single T cell receptor (beta chain) is shown here with its context. What it recognizes is unknown. Trimming removed 2 bases at V and 3 bases at J, with 18 bases between. This CDR3 contains 17 residues. Germline V gives CDR1 ENHRY, CDR2 SYGVKD. The source of the sample is a study of CD8 T cells in Susac syndrome. Points from the study as a whole: The authors acknowledged that their TCR sequencing and HLA analysis involved a relatively small number of individuals.

From blood CD8+ and CD4+ T cells, TCR beta sequences were generated. The CD8+ and CD4+ T cells were negatively isolated, with the TEMRA cells enriched by FACS. cDNA came from 0.5 to 1 ug RNA primed by random hexamers. Amplification of TCR beta CDR3 by immunoSEQ multiplex PCR spanned 54 Vbeta and 13 Jbeta. TCRdb called the immunoSEQ multiplex PCR reads again in MiXCR, with one record for every CDR3 protein. The sample gives about 430,000 distinct CDR3 sequences, around 85% of which show up once; approximately 0.12% is in the top ten. Sequencing was done on a sample of CD8+ T cells from PBMCs. This TCR came from a human donor with multiple sclerosis. This chain connects TRBV10-3 to TRBJ2-3, with a weak D call TRBD1 (6 bases). This chain's CDR3 is CAISEPGGGTRTDTQYF. In DNA form, the CDR3 reads TGTGCCATCAGTGAGCCCGGTGGTGGGACAAGGACAGATACGCAGTATTTT.